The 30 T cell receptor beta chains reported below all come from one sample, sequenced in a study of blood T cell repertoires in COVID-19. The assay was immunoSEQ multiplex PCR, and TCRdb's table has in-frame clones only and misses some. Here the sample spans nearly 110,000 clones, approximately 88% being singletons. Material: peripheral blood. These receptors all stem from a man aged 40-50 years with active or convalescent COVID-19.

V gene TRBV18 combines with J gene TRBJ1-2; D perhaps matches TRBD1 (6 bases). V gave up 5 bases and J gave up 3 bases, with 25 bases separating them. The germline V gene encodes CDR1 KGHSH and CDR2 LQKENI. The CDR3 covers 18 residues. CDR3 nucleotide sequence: TGTGCCAGCTCAGTTACAGGGCCTCCGCTACTCAACCACTATGGCTACACCTTC. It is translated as CASSVTGPPLLNHYGYTF.

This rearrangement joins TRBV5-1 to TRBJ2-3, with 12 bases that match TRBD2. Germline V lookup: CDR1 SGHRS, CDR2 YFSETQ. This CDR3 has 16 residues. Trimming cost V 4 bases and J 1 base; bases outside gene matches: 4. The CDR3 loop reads CASSRTSGTGTDTQYF. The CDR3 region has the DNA TGCGCCAGCAGCAGGACTAGCGGGACTGGCACAGATACGCAGTATTTT.

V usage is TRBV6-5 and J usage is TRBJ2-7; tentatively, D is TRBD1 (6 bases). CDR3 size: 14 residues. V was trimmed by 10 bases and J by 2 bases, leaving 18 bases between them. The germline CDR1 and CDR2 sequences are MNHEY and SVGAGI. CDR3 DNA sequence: TGTGCCACCTCCGACAGGATCACCACCTACGAGCAGTACTTC. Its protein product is CATSDRITTYEQYF.

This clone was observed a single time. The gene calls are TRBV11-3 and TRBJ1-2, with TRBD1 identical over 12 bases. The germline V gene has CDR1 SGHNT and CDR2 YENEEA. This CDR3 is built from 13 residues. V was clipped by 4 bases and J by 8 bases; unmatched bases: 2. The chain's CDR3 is CASSSGTGGGYTF. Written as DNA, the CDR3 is TGTGCCAGCAGCTCAGGGACAGGGGGCGGCTACACCTTC.

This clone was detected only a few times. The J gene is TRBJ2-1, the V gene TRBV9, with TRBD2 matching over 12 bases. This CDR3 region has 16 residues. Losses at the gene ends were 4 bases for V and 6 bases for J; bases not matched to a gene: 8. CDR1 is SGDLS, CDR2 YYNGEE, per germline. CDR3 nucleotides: TGTGCCAGCAGCTCTCGGACTAGCGGGACCCGCAATGAGCAGTTCTTC. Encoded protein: CASSSRTSGTRNEQFF.

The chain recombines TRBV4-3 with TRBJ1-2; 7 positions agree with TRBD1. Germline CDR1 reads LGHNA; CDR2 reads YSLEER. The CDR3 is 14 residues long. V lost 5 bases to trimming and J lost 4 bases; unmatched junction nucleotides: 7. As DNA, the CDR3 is TGCGCCAGCAGCACCCTCCAGGGGGGCTATGGCTACACCTTC. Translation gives CASSTLQGGYGYTF.

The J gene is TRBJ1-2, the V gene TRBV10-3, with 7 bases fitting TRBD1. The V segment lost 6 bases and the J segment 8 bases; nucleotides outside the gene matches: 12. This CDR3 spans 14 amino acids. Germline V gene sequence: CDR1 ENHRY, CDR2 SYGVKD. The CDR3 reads CAISVTGDVRGYTF. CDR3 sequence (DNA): TGTGCCATCAGCGTTACAGGGGATGTTCGAGGCTACACCTTC.

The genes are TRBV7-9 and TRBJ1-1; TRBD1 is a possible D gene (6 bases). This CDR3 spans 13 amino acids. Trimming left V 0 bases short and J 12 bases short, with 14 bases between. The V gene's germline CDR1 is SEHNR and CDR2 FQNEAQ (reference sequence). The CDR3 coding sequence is TGTGCCAGCAGCTTAGCGGGGACAACGGACCCTTTCTTT. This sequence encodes CASSLAGTTDPFF.

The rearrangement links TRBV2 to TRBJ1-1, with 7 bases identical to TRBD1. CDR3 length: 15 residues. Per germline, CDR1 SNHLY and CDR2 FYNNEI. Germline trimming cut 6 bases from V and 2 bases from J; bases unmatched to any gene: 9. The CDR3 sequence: CASSANDRANTEAFF. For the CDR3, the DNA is TGTGCCAGCAGCGCAAACGACAGGGCTAACACTGAAGCTTTCTTT.

CDR3 in DNA: TGTGCCAGCAGACCACAGGGCTTGGGCAATCAGCCCCAGCATTTT. It is translated as CASRPQGLGNQPQHF. The chain has TRBV27 and TRBJ1-5; D might be TRBD1 (6 bases). There are 15 residues in the CDR3. V lost 6 bases, J lost 2 bases, and 14 bases lay in between. CDR1 is MNHEY and CDR2 is SMNVEV in the germline V gene (reference sequence).

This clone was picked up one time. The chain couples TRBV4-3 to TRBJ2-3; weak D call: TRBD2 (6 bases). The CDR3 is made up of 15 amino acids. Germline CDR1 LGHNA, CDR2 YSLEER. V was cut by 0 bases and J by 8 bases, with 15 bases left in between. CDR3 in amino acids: CASSQDWDGSPTQYF. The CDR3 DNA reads TGCGCCAGCAGCCAAGATTGGGACGGGAGTCCTACGCAGTATTTT.

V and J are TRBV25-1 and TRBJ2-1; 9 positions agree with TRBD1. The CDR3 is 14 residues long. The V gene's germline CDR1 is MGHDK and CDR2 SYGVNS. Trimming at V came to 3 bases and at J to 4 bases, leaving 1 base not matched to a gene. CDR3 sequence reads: CASSEGQGYNEQFF. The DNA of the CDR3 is TGTGCCAGCAGTGAGGGACAGGGTTACAATGAGCAGTTCTTC.

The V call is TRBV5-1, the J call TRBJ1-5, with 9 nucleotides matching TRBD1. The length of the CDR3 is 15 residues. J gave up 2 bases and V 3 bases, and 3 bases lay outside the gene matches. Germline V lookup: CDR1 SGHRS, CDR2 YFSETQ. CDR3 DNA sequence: TGCGCCAGCAGCTGGACAGGGGCAGGCAATCAGCCCCAGCATTTT. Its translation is CASSWTGAGNQPQHF.

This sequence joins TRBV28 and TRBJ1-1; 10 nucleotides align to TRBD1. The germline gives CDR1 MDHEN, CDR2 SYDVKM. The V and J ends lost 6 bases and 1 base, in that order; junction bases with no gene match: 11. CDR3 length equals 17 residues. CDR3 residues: CASRTWTGGRGNTEAFF. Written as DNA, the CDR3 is TGTGCCAGCAGAACCTGGACAGGGGGAAGAGGGAACACTGAAGCTTTCTTT. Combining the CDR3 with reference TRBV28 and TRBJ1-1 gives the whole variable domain DVKVTQSSRYLVKRTGEKVFLECVQDMDHENMFWYRQDPGLGLRLIYFSYDVKMKEKGDIPEGYSVSREKKERFSLILESASTNQTSMYLCASRTWTGGRGNTEAFFGQGTRLTVV.

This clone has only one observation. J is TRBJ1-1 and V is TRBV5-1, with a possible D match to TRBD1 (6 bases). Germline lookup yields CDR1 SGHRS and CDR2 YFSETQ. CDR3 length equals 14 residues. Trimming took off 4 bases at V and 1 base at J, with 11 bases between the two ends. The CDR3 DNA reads TGCGCCAGCAGCGGAGGACAGCAGAACACTGAAGCTTTCTTT. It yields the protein CASSGGQQNTEAFF.

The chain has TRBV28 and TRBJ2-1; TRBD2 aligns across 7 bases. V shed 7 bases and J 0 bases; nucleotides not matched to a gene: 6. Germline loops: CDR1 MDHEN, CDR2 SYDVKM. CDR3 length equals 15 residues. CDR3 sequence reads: CASIWGGSSYNEQFF. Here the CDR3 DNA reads TGTGCCAGCATTTGGGGGGGAAGCTCCTACAATGAGCAGTTCTTC.

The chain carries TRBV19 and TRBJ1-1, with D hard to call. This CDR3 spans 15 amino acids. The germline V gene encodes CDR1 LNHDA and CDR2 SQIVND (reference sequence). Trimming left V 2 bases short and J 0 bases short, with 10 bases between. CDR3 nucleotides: TGTGCCAGTAGTATAATTGAAGCGGTGAACACTGAAGCTTTCTTT. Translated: CASSIIEAVNTEAFF.

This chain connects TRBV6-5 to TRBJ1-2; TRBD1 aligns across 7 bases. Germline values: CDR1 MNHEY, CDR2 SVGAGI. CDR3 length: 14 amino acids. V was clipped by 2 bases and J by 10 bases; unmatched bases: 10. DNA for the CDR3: TGTGCCAGCAGTTACCTACAGGGGCCGAGGGCCTACACCTTC. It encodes CASSYLQGPRAYTF.

The DNA for the CDR3 is TGTGCCAGCAGTTTAACTGGGGGACTCCGGGAGGGAGATACGCAGTATTTT. This gives the protein CASSLTGGLREGDTQYF. The V call is TRBV28, the J call TRBJ2-3, with 8 bases aligning to TRBD2. Germline loops: CDR1 MDHEN, CDR2 SYDVKM. CDR3 length: 17 amino acids. Trimming cost V 2 bases and J 5 bases; bases outside gene matches: 12.

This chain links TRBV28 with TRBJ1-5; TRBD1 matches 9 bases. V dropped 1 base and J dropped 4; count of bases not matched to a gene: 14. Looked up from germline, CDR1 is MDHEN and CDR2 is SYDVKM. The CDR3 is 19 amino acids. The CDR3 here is CASSLYNRGPPGMNQPQHF. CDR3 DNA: TGTGCCAGCAGTTTATATAACAGGGGGCCGCCTGGGATGAATCAGCCCCAGCATTTT.

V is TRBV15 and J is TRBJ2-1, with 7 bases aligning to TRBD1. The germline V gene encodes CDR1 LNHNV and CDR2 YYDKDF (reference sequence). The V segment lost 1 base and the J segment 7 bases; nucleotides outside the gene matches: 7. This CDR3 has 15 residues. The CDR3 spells CATSRARGPTNEQFF. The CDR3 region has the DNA TGTGCCACCAGCAGAGCGAGGGGGCCTACAAATGAGCAGTTCTTC.

The CDR3 sequence: CASRETSGRQETQYF. DNA for the CDR3: TGTGCCAGCAGAGAGACTAGCGGGAGACAAGAGACCCAGTACTTC. This sequence joins TRBV2 and TRBJ2-5, with TRBD2 matching over 12 bases. With 6 bases clipped from V and 2 bases from J, the junction kept 4 bases outside the gene matches. The CDR3 consists of 15 residues. Per germline, CDR1 SNHLY and CDR2 FYNNEI.

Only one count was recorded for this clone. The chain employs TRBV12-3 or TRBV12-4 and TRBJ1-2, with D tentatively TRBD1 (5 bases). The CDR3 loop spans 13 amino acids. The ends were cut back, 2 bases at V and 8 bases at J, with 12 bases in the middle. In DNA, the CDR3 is TGTGCCAGCAGTTTATATGGGGGAGGAGGCTACACCTTC. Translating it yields CASSLYGGGGYTF.

The CDR3 region is CASSRKTQGGIGAFF. As DNA, the CDR3 is TGTGCCAGTAGTAGGAAAACACAGGGGGGGATTGGAGCTTTCTTT. The chain carries TRBV19 and TRBJ1-1; TRBD1 aligns across 8 bases. The germline V gene encodes CDR1 LNHDA and CDR2 SQIVND (reference sequence). This CDR3 is built from 15 residues. V trimming: 4 bases; J trimming: 10 bases; junction bases outside the gene matches: 14.

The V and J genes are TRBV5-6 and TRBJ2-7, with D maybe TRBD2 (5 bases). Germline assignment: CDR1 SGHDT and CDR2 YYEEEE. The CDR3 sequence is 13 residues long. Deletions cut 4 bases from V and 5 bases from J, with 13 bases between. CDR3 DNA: TGTGCCAGCAGCCCGAGACGGGGTCACGAGCAGTACTTC. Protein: CASSPRRGHEQYF.

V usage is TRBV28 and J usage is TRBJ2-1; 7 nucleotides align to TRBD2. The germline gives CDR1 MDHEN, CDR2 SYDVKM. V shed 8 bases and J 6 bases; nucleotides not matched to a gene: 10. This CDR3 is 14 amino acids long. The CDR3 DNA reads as TGTGCCAGCGAGGGACTACCCCCCCCCAATGAGCAGTTCTTC. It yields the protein CASEGLPPPNEQFF.

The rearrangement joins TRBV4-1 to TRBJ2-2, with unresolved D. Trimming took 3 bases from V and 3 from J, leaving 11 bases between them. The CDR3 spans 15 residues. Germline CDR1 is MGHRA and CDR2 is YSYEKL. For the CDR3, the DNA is TGCGCCAGCAGCCAGGGCACAGTATACACCGGGGAGCTGTTTTTT. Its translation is CASSQGTVYTGELFF.

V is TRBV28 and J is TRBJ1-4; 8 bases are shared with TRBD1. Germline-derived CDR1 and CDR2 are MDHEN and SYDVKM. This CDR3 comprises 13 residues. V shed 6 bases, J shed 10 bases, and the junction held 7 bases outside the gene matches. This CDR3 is CASRSGTGGKLFF. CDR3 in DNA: TGTGCCAGCAGGTCCGGGACAGGAGGAAAACTGTTTTTT.

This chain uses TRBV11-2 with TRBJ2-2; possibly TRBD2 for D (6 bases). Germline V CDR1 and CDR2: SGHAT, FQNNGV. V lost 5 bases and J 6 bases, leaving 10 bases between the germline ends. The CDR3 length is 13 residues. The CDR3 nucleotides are TGTGCCAGCAGCGCCAGGGAGGCCGGGGAGCTGTTTTTT. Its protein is CASSAREAGELFF.

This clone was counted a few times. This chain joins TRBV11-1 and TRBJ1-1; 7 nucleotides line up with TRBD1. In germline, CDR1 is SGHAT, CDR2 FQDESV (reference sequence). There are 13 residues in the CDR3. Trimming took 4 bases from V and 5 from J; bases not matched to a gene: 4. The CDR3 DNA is TGTGCCAGCAGCTCATACAGGGGAACTGAAGCTTTCTTT. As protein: CASSSYRGTEAFF.